These T cell receptor beta chains were read from a single sample in a study of T cell responses to AZD1222 COVID-19 vaccine. Measured with immunoSEQ multiplex PCR; TCRdb has only the in-frame clones, and not every one. This sample has 90,000 to 130,000 clones, with 84% found just once. This specimen consisted of peripheral blood, obtained on day 0 of AZD1222 vaccination. All receptors derive from an adult in good health. The CDR3 runs from the conserved cysteine through the conserved F or W. The order of the fields is V gene, D gene, clone size, J gene, CDR3 protein, CDR3 DNA. D genes are given only for firm matches. Rows may omit the clone size; those that give it use once, few, many or a size class.

TRBV28,-,-,TRBJ2-7,CASSFGDSRAYEQYF,TGTGCCAGCAGTTTTGGTGACAGCCGCGCCTACGAGCAGTACTTC
TRBV5-1,TRBD2,-,TRBJ2-7,CASSLGTSGHEQYF,TGCGCCAGCAGCTTGGGGACTAGCGGCCACGAGCAGTACTTC
TRBV2,-,-,TRBJ2-5,CAHTSFQETQYF,TGTGCCCACACGTCGTTTCAGGAGACCCAGTACTTC
TRBV6-5,-,once,TRBJ1-5,CASSYTGDQPQHF,TGTGCCAGCAGTTACACGGGGGATCAGCCCCAGCATTTT
TRBV7-9,-,-,TRBJ1-2,CASSTGQPNYGYTF,TGTGCCAGCAGCACGGGACAACCTAACTATGGCTACACCTTC
TRBV7-2,TRBD1,-,TRBJ1-5,CASSSQGNSNQPQHF,TGTGCCAGCAGCTCACAGGGGAATAGCAATCAGCCCCAGCATTTT
TRBV5-1,-,-,TRBJ1-1,CASSLEGTEAFF,TGCGCCAGCAGCTTAGAGGGGACTGAAGCTTTCTTT
TRBV19,-,-,TRBJ1-2,CASSILGGSYGYTF,TGTGCCAGTAGTATCTTGGGAGGCAGCTATGGCTACACCTTC
TRBV5-1,-,-,TRBJ1-4,CASSLQGFNEKLFF,TGCGCCAGCAGCTTACAGGGTTTTAATGAAAAACTGTTTTTT
TRBV29-1,TRBD1,many,TRBJ2-7,CSVEGDRGKQYF,TGCAGCGTTGAGGGGGACAGGGGTAAGCAGTACTTC
TRBV7-2,-,few,TRBJ1-4,CATSQRYNEKLFF,TGTGCCACCTCACAGCGCTATAATGAAAAACTGTTTTTT
TRBV5-4,TRBD1,-,TRBJ1-2,CASSLHDRAFGYTF,TGTGCCAGCAGCTTGCACGACAGGGCGTTTGGCTACACCTTC
TRBV5-5,TRBD1,-,TRBJ1-2,CASSWQGTGGYGYTF,TGTGCCAGCAGCTGGCAAGGGACAGGGGGCTATGGCTACACCTTC
TRBV6-2/TRBV6-3,TRBD1,-,TRBJ1-1,CASSYSGGNTEAFF,TGTGCCAGCAGTTACTCAGGGGGCAACACTGAAGCTTTCTTT
TRBV3-1/TRBV3-2,TRBD2,-,TRBJ2-3,CASSLRGGADTQYF,TGTGCCAGCAGCCTCCGCGGGGGGGCAGATACGCAGTATTTT
TRBV5-1,-,-,TRBJ2-2,CASSPGTMGGELFF,TGCGCCAGCAGCCCCGGGACAATGGGCGGGGAGCTGTTTTTT
TRBV3-1/TRBV3-2,TRBD1,-,TRBJ2-2,CAGKGAYTGELFF,TGTGCCGGCAAGGGGGCTTACACCGGGGAGCTGTTTTTT
TRBV15,TRBD2,-,TRBJ2-1,CATSRDFGMWREGHNEQFF,TGTGCCACCAGCAGAGATTTCGGGATGTGGCGGGAGGGCCACAATGAGCAGTTCTTC
TRBV5-1,-,-,TRBJ2-3,CASSLEQETDTQYF,TGCGCCAGCAGCTTGGAACAGGAGACAGATACGCAGTATTTT
TRBV24-1,TRBD2,-,TRBJ2-5,CATSDPGTSGETQYF,TGTGCCACCAGTGATCCCGGGACTAGCGGAGAGACCCAGTACTTC
TRBV3-1/TRBV3-2,-,few,TRBJ2-7,CASQGWVSYEQYF,TGTGCCAGTCAGGGGTGGGTATCCTACGAGCAGTACTTC
TRBV6-4,-,few,TRBJ1-1,CASSRRENTEAFF,TGTGCCAGCAGTAGGCGGGAGAACACTGAAGCTTTCTTT
TRBV12-3/TRBV12-4,-,-,TRBJ1-1,CASSWDGEAFF,TGTGCCAGCAGTTGGGACGGTGAAGCTTTCTTT
TRBV7-9,-,-,TRBJ1-3,CASSPERTNSGNTIYF,TGTGCCAGCAGCCCCGAGCGGACTAACTCTGGAAACACCATATATTTT
TRBV19,-,-,TRBJ2-2,CASSIRGVAETGELFF,TGTGCCAGTAGTATCAGAGGGGTAGCGGAGACCGGGGAGCTGTTTTTT
TRBV20-1,-,-,TRBJ2-7,CSARGLDAVF,TGCAGTGCTAGAGGTCTGGACGCCGTCTTC
TRBV5-1,TRBD2,once,TRBJ2-4,CASSFGTSGGKNIQYF,TGCGCCAGCAGCTTTGGGACTAGCGGGGGGAAAAACATTCAGTACTTC
TRBV19,TRBD2,many,TRBJ2-1,CASPSGSGRAVGGNEQFF,TGTGCCAGTCCAAGCGGTAGCGGGAGGGCCGTAGGGGGGAATGAGCAGTTCTTC
TRBV5-1,TRBD1,-,TRBJ1-1,CASRETGGNTEAFF,TGCGCCAGCAGGGAGACAGGGGGGAACACTGAAGCTTTCTTT
TRBV5-1,-,-,TRBJ2-7,CASSRDNSYEQYF,TGCGCCAGCAGCCGGGACAACTCCTACGAGCAGTACTTC
TRBV28,-,-,TRBJ2-7,CASSRGPAYEQYF,TGTGCCAGCAGCCGCGGACCGGCCTACGAGCAGTACTTC
TRBV5-1,-,-,TRBJ2-3,CASSTTVGTDTQYF,TGCGCCAGCAGCACCACGGTCGGCACAGATACGCAGTATTTT
TRBV12-3/TRBV12-4,-,-,TRBJ2-7,CASSLRLVEQYF,TGTGCCAGCAGTTTACGGTTGGTCGAGCAGTACTTC
TRBV9,-,-,TRBJ2-7,CASSVETRGGQYF,TGTGCCAGCAGCGTAGAAACCCGAGGGGGGCAGTACTTC
TRBV5-1,-,-,TRBJ1-5,CASREGLSSNQPQHF,TGCGCCAGCAGAGAAGGACTGAGTAGCAATCAGCCCCAGCATTTT
TRBV30,-,-,TRBJ1-1,CAWSVRKVANTEAFF,TGTGCCTGGAGTGTACGAAAGGTGGCAAACACTGAAGCTTTCTTT